This T cell receptor (beta chain) was recorded in a study of Ad26.COV2.S vaccination and SARS-CoV-2 variants (dated by TCRdb to the early 2020s). Study-wide context: Vaccine-arm donors came from COV1001, a multicentre, randomized, double-blind, placebo-controlled phase I-IIa trial of Ad26.COV2.S in healthy adults. Dosing of Ad26.COV2.S was intramuscular, at either 5x10^10 or 1x10^11 viral particles, delivered as one shot or as two shots spaced 56 days apart. The specificity and breadth of SARS-CoV-2-reactive T cell receptors after Ad26.COV2.S vaccination were assessed by TCRbeta repertoire sequencing. The TCR-sequenced set comprised around 30 samples: around 20 Ad26.COV2.S vaccine recipients, 5 placebo recipients and 8 SARS-CoV-2 convalescent individuals. Participants in the trial were split at random into five groups of five each, receiving low-dose or high-dose Ad26.COV2.S once or twice, or else placebo on both occasions. Investigators did not know the trial group allocation while performing experiments and assessing outcomes. On the study overall, not on this receptor specifically: Vaccine and placebo recipients had comparable non-spike TCR breadth, which fits with the vaccine containing only spike. Substantial breadth of spike-specific CD8+ and CD4+ T cell responses was reported after vaccination. It was noted by the authors that total T cell responses may have been underestimated by the TCR breadth and depth analyses. The study was not powered for comparison of responses between vaccine doses or regimens. Compared with placebo recipients, Ad26.COV2.S recipients showed higher spike-specific TCR breadth (P = 0.0014).

TCRbeta CDR3 regions were sequenced with the immunoSEQ Assay. After extraction, genomic DNA underwent amplification by bias-controlled multiplex PCR, followed by high-throughput sequencing. In the authors' own workflow: To quantify the absolute abundance of every unique TCRbeta CDR3 region, sequences were collapsed and filtered. T cell fraction was estimated by normalization of TCRbeta template counts to usable DNA, with usable DNA being measured through amplification of reference genes present in all nucleated cells. Repertoire TCRs were annotated as SARS-CoV-2-specific when V gene, CDR3 amino acid sequence and J gene were exactly matched to a known reactive TCR set. The reference SARS-CoV-2 TCR set came from MIRA and was filtered for enrichment in COVID-19-positive ImmuneCODE repertoires, removing public or cross-reactive TCRs. Based on the MIRA antigens, annotated TCRs were further analysed at the level of specific ORF or position within ORF. Depth was the summed frequency of annotated unique rearrangements, while breadth was defined as annotated unique rearrangements over total unique productive rearrangements. TCR breadth was compared between groups using two-sided Wilcoxon rank-sum tests. TCRdb re-hosts the immuneACCESS table, in-frame sequences only. Its copies lack some clones; in the studies checked, an unresolved V gene accounts for under half of them, and the cause for the rest is not known. V, J and clone size reflect that table, while D and trimming were determined from the DNA. This sample has 300,000 to 400,000 clones in its table, and 85% of those were observed once. The ten biggest clones cover about 3.3% of the sample.

A word on this clone: What this receptor recognizes is not known. No clone much larger than this one lies a single base away; base qualities are absent.

This specimen's treatment or condition label, per the study, means: some 20 received Ad26.COV2.S at low or high dose, single or two shots; 5 received placebo; per-sample allocation not given. For vaccine and placebo recipients, the sequenced repertoires came from samples collected on day 63 after the first injection. In Cohort 1b, 25 or so adults aged 18-55 years were enrolled at a single site in Boston, USA, between 29 July and 7 August 2020. Ad26.COV2.S was a replication-incompetent adenovirus type 26 vector that expressed a prefusion-stabilized SARS-CoV-2 spike protein derived from the original Wuhan strain. V is clipped by 1 base and J by 4 bases, and the sequence between their germline boundaries is 14 bases long. Reading from cysteine to phenylalanine, the CDR3 counts 15 amino acids. Only CDR3 DNA is held: 45 bases, read in frame from base 1. For CDR1 and CDR2, the germline V gene lists LGHNA and YSLEER.

The TCR comes from a person between 18 and 60 years old who received the Ad26.COV2.S COVID-19 vaccine or a placebo. Material: peripheral blood, obtained in a trial of Ad26.COV2.S vaccine versus placebo. This chain joins TRBV4-3 to TRBJ2-7; matching of 8 bases hints at TRBD1 as the D gene. This receptor has the CDR3 CASSQGQGRVYEQYF. The nucleotides are TGCGCCAGCAGCCAAGGACAGGGGAGGGTGTACGAGCAGTACTTC.